This TCR beta chain came from a study of breast tumors, draining lymph nodes, adjacent tissues listed by TCRdb under 2016. About the full investigation: Breast cancer patients provided tumor, adjacent nontumor tissue and axillary lymph nodes, and the study compared the TCR beta repertoires across these three sources. In human breast cancer, the study set out to evaluate how tumor, surrounding tissue and draining lymph node repertoires relate to one another and whether T cells may move between these sites.

CDR1 and CDR2 are read off the germline V gene (reference sequence) as MNHNY and SVGAGI. V and J are truncated by 11 bases and 4 bases respectively, leaving an intervening sequence of 16 bases. The CDR3 has 13 amino acids, counting the end cysteine and phenylalanine. Only the CDR3 DNA stays, 39 bases, in frame from base 1. This clonotype was seen a few times. The antigen it binds to is not known. A read error may explain this, as a much larger clone is one base away. Instrument used: Illumina HiSeq 2000. TCR beta chain libraries were generated by multiplex PCR amplification. High-throughput sequencing was used to analyze the amplified TCR beta chain products. The public reads were run again by TCRdb, first through fastp at Q25 and then through MiXCR, and only productive beta chains were kept. Each entry is one CDR3 protein sequence, shown with its most common DNA and genes. The sample contains tens of thousands of distinct CDR3 sequences, under 50% of them found a single time. Over 9.5% of the sample belongs to the ten largest clones.

Paper-wide results and their limitations: The conclusion that tumor T cells originate in lymph nodes was presented as consistent with a hypothesis rather than as directly demonstrated. The similarity between tumor and nontumor tissue repertoires was significantly greater in luminal-like breast cancer than in basal-like breast cancer. The data were considered consistent with the idea that most tumor T cells come from the lymph node and then expand in tumor tissue. Tumor T-cell repertoires showed less diversity than lymph node repertoires and more diversity than nontumor tissue repertoires, and tumor T-cell repertoires showed preferential V and J gene usage.

Sequencing was carried out using breast tumor tissue. In this chain, TRBV6-6 is recombined with TRBJ2-3; no confident D gene assignment can be made. This clonotype was sampled from a female donor with breast cancer. Some clones in this sample may be carry-over from other donors' samples. DNA sequence: TGTGCCGCCCAGCTTCGGCCCCCAGATACGCAGTATTTT. Translated, this gives CAAQLRPPDTQYF.